This T cell receptor (beta chain) stems from a study of response to subunit inactivated influenza vaccine. One entry per CDR3 protein, called by TCRdb with MiXCR from the RT-PCR reads. The repertoire has a few hundred thousand distinct CDR3 sequences, roughly 15% of them found once; the top ten carry roughly 11%. This clonotype was counted a few times. Its antigen is still unknown. Study results and caveats: Each seasonal flu vaccination may recruit only limited new T cells, authors suggested.

The CDR3 runs 14 residues. With 3 bases clipped from V and 8 bases from J, the junction kept 6 bases outside the gene matches. The chain links TRBV12-3 or TRBV12-4 to TRBJ2-1; 8 nucleotides align to TRBD2. This sequence was found in a man aged 45-60 years who received an inactivated influenza vaccine. The source material was PBMCs from blood, sampled approximately 12 days after vaccination. The CDR3 DNA follows: TGTGCCAGCAGTTTTCGGGAGGGGACGGATGAGCAGTTCTTC. Protein sequence: CASSFREGTDEQFF.